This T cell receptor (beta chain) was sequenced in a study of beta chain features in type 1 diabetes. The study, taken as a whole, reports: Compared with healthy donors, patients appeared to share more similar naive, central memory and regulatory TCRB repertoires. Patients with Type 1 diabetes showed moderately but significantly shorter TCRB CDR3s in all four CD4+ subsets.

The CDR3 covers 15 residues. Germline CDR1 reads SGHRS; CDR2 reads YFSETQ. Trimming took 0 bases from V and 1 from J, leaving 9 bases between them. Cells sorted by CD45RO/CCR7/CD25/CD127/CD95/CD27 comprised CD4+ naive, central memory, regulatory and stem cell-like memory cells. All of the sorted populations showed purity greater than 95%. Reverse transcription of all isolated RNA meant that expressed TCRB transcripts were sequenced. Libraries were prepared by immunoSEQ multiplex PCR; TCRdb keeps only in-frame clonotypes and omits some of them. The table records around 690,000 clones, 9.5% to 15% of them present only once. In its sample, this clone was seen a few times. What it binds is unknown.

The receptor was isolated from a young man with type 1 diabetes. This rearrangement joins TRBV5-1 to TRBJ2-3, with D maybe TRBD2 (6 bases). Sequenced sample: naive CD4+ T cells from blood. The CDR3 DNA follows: TGCGCCAGCAGCTTGGTAGGGACTGGCACAGATACGCAGTATTTT. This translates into CASSLVGTGTDTQYF.